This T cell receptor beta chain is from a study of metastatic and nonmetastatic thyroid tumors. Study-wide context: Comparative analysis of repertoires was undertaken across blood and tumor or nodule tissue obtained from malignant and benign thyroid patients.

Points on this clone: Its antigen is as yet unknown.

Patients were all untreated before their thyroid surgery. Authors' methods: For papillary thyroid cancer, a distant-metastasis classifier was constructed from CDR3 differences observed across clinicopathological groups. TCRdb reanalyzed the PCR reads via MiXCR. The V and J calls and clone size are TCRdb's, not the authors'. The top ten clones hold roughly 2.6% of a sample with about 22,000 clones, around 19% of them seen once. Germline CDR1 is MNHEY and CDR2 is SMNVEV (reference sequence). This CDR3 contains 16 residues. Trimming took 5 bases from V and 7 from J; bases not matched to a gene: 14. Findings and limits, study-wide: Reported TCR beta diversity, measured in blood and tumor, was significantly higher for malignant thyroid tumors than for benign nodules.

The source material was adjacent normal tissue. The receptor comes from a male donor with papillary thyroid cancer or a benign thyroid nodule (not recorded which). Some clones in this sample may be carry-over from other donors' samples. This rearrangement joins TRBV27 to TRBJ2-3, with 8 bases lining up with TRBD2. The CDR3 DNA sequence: TGTGCCAGCAGTCCCATAGCGGGGTTTGGTGCATATACGCAGTATTTT. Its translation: CASSPIAGFGAYTQYF.